This TCR beta chain came from a study of cytomegalovirus exposure and HLA in healthy donors. Broader study findings: Reported results showed that the classifier diagnosed cytomegalovirus status with high specificity and sensitivity. While the bulk of TCR sequences proved rare, some public TCRs turned up in many donors.

Donors consisted of healthy bone marrow donors. Germline CDR1 is SNHLY and CDR2 is FYNNEI. Trimming left V 7 bases short and J 0 bases short, with 10 bases between. The CDR3 runs to 14 residues. Turning to this clone: Its antigen is unidentified.

PCR used 60 Vbeta primers and 13 Jbeta primers. Profiling relied on immunoSEQ multiplex PCR, and the TCRdb table lists in-frame clones only, not all of them. The data show about 99,000 clones, around 80% seen once. Material: PBMCs. The sequence derives from a woman aged 35 to 49 in good health and CMV-seronegative. The chain is built from TRBV2 and TRBJ1-5; maybe TRBD1 (5 bases). The CDR3 region is CASTRDFSNQPQHF. CDR3 coding DNA: TGTGCCAGCACGAGGGACTTTAGCAATCAGCCCCAGCATTTT.